The 7 T cell receptor beta chains below come from one sample, sequenced in a study of cytomegalovirus exposure and HLA in healthy donors. In the PCR, 60 Vbeta and 13 Jbeta primers were used. Profiling relied on immunoSEQ multiplex PCR, and the TCRdb table lists in-frame clones only, not all of them. Among about 200,000 clones listed, about 86% were seen once. The sample taken for sequencing was PBMCs. The source of these receptors is a middle-aged man in good health and CMV-seropositive.

The chain uses TRBV18 and TRBJ1-3; D uncertain. Germline V gene lookup returns CDR1 KGHSH and CDR2 LQKENI. The CDR3 has 14 amino acids. Trimming cost V 0 bases and J 2 bases, with 5 bases left between them. The CDR3 protein is CASSPPQTGNTIYF. As DNA, the CDR3 is TGTGCCAGCTCACCACCTCAGACTGGAAACACCATATATTTT. Full variable domain (remainder filled in from reference TRBV18 and TRBJ1-3): NAGVMQNPRHLVRRRGQEARLRCSPMKGHSHVYWYRQLPEEGLKFMVYLQKENIIDESGMPKERFSAEFPKEGPSILRIQQVVRGDSAAYFCASSPPQTGNTIYFGEGSWLTVV.

On this clone itself: One end of the junction is discordant with germline, which a read error may explain. V and J are TRBV6-5 and TRBJ1-1; D remains ambiguous. The V gene's germline CDR1 is MNHEY and CDR2 SVGAGI. The CDR3 is 12 amino acids. The CDR3 protein is CVSSIGVGEAFF. The CDR3 DNA is TGTGTCAGCAGCATAGGAGTTGGTGAAGCTTTCTTT.

The chain employs TRBV5-6 and TRBJ2-3; D is possibly TRBD2 (5 bases). CDR3 length: 17 residues. V shed 0 bases and J shed 1 base, with 15 bases lying between them. Per germline, CDR1 SGHDT and CDR2 YYEEEE. The CDR3 spells CASSLDPSWSGTDTQYF. CDR3 in DNA: TGTGCCAGCAGCTTGGATCCTAGCTGGAGCGGCACAGATACGCAGTATTTT. Full variable domain (rest looked up from reference TRBV5-6 and TRBJ2-3): DAGVTQSPTHLIKTRGQQVTLRCSPKSGHDTVSWYQQALGQGPQFIFQYYEEEERQRGNFPDRFSGHQFPNYSSELNVNALLLGDSALYLCASSLDPSWSGTDTQYFGPGTRLTVL.

The chain links TRBV12-5 to TRBJ2-7; 8 bases line up with TRBD2. The CDR3 has 13 residues. From germline, CDR1 is LGHNT and CDR2 FRNRAP. V trimming: 6 bases; J trimming: 3 bases; junction bases outside the gene matches: 4. This CDR3 is CASGPGTSYEQYF. CDR3 DNA: TGTGCTAGTGGCCCCGGGACTAGCTACGAGCAGTACTTC. The full variable domain, rest sourced from reference TRBV12-5 and TRBJ2-7, is DARVTQTPRHKVTEMGQEVTMRCQPILGHNTVFWYRQTMMQGLELLAYFRNRAPLDDSGMPKDRFSAEMPDATLATLKIQPSEPRDSAVYFCASGPGTSYEQYFGPGTRLTVT.

V is TRBV28 and J is TRBJ1-1, with 9 bases fitting TRBD1. From germline, CDR1 is MDHEN and CDR2 SYDVKM. The CDR3 length is 16 residues. V lost 6 bases, J lost 0 bases, and 8 bases stayed unmatched. The chain's CDR3 is CASSPGQGFMNTEAFF. Written as DNA, the CDR3 is TGTGCCAGCAGCCCGGGACAGGGATTTATGAACACTGAAGCTTTCTTT. Full variable domain (missing parts from reference TRBV28 and TRBJ1-1): DVKVTQSSRYLVKRTGEKVFLECVQDMDHENMFWYRQDPGLGLRLIYFSYDVKMKEKGDIPEGYSVSREKKERFSLILESASTNQTSMYLCASSPGQGFMNTEAFFGQGTRLTVV.

The chain links TRBV18 to TRBJ1-2; 10 bases are a match to TRBD1. V lost 3 bases, J lost 5 bases, and 3 bases stayed unmatched. This CDR3 contains 14 residues. The germline CDR1 and CDR2 sequences are KGHSH and LQKENI. The CDR3 here is CASSPGQGPYGYTF. The CDR3 DNA reads as TGTGCCAGCTCACCGGGACAGGGGCCGTATGGCTACACCTTC.

This sequence joins TRBV7-3 and TRBJ2-5, with 13 bases that match TRBD2. CDR1 SGHTA and CDR2 FQGTGA come from the germline V gene. V gave up 5 bases and J gave up 5 bases; unmatched junction bases: 8. This CDR3 has 16 amino acids. The CDR3 is CASSQGLAGAGETQYF. Here the CDR3 DNA reads TGTGCCAGCAGCCAAGGACTAGCGGGAGCGGGGGAGACCCAGTACTTC.